The clone carrying this T cell receptor (beta chain) was counted a single time. The antigen remains unidentified. Losses at the gene ends were 7 bases for V and 7 bases for J; bases not matched to a gene: 11. Per the germline V gene, CDR1 is LNHDA and CDR2 is SQIVND (reference sequence). The CDR3 contains 15 residues. The assay was immunoSEQ multiplex PCR, and TCRdb's table has in-frame clones only and misses some. The sample has approximately 530,000 clones; about 96% are singletons. This entry belongs to a study of shared clonotypes between healthy human individuals. Whole-study findings and limits: At large depth, rarefaction still showed sorted-subset sequencing to be incomplete. The study found about 5.1% of naive CD4 clonotypes shared across a handful of donors.

Specimen: naive CD4+ T cells sorted from blood. The subset was: CD45RA+ positively selected. The chain links TRBV19 to TRBJ2-1, with 9 bases identical to TRBD2. The clonotype was recovered from a woman between 25 and 40 years old in good health. Written as DNA, the CDR3 is TGTGCCAGTACCCTAGTAGCGGGAGTGGGAAATGAGCAGTTCTTC. It codes for CASTLVAGVGNEQFF.